What follows are 17 T cell receptor beta chains derived from one specimen sequenced in a study of spatial heterogeneity in lung cancer. Documented time point: sample taken at primary tumor resection. TCRdb re-called the 5' RACE reads with MiXCR, one entry per CDR3 protein. Of 9,000 to 13,000 distinct CDR3 sequences listed, around 7.8% were seen once; the top ten hold roughly 19%. General observations from the study: The study found that expanded intratumoral alpha and beta TCR counts tracked tumor mutation counts.

For these TCRs, the target antigens are not known. The sample was lung tumor tissue, taken at surgery. Receptor source: a male donor with early-stage non-small cell lung cancer.

The chain recombines TRBV20-1 with TRBJ2-1, with 7 bases aligning to TRBD2. The length of the CDR3 is 16 residues. The trim removed 6 bases at V and 1 base at J, leaving 12 bases unmatched. Per germline, CDR1 DFQATT and CDR2 SNEGSKA (reference sequence). This CDR3 is CSARAWRERSYNEQFF. Written as DNA, the CDR3 is TGCAGTGCCCGAGCGTGGCGGGAGAGGTCCTACAATGAGCAGTTCTTC.

This clonotype was seen at least ten times. The CDR3 nucleotides read TGCAGCGTTGATATCTCTGGGGCCAACGTCCTGACTTTC. Amino acids: CSVDISGANVLTF. This rearrangement joins TRBV29-1 to TRBJ2-6; D unresolved. Germline CDR1 SQVTM, CDR2 ANQGSEA. CDR3 length: 13 residues. Trimming left V 3 bases short and J 0 bases short, with 3 bases between. Combining the CDR3 with reference TRBV29-1 and TRBJ2-6 gives the whole variable domain SAVISQKPSRDICQRGTSLTIQCQVDSQVTMMFWYRQQPGQSLTLIATANQGSEATYESGFVIDKFPISRPNLTFSTLTVSNMSPEDSSIYLCSVDISGANVLTFGAGSRLTVL.

The V gene is TRBV29-1, the J gene TRBJ2-5, with D perhaps given as TRBD1 or TRBD2 (5 bases each). Between the trimmed V and J ends, which lost 7 bases and 5 bases, there was a span of 14 bases. Germline lookup yields CDR1 SQVTM and CDR2 ANQGSEA. The length of the CDR3 is 12 residues. CDR3 DNA sequence: TGCAGCGGCACCGGGACGGCGGAGACCCAGTACTTC. It translates to CSGTGTAETQYF.

This clonotype came up many times. The chain employs TRBV7-2 and TRBJ2-3; D not resolved. This CDR3 comprises 14 residues. The germline V gene has CDR1 SGHTA and CDR2 FQGNSA. V lost 5 bases and J 1 base, leaving 10 bases between the germline ends. The DNA of the CDR3 is TGTGCCAGCAGCCGTAACCCAGGCACAGATACGCAGTATTTT. It translates to CASSRNPGTDTQYF.

This clonotype was counted many times. The chain has TRBV12-3 or TRBV12-4 and TRBJ1-2, with TRBD1 matching 7 bases. The CDR3 spans 15 residues. Trimming took 7 bases from V and 2 from J; bases not matched to a gene: 10. The CDR3 is CASTFSRDSNYGYTF. CDR3 nucleotide sequence: TGTGCCAGCACCTTCAGTCGGGACAGCAACTATGGCTACACCTTC.

This clonotype was detected only a few times. The genes are TRBV18 and TRBJ2-7, with a tentative D call TRBD2 (5 bases). Deletions cut 2 bases from V and 7 bases from J, with 12 bases between. The germline V gene encodes CDR1 KGHSH and CDR2 LQKENI. CDR3 length equals 13 residues. This chain's CDR3 is CASSPEPTGEQYF. The DNA for the CDR3 is TGTGCCAGCTCACCAGAGCCGACGGGAGAGCAGTACTTC.

This clonotype is deemed medium-sized. The V gene is TRBV7-3, the J gene TRBJ2-1; 16 bases agree with TRBD2. Germline assignment: CDR1 SGHTA and CDR2 FQGTGA. This CDR3 is built from 18 residues. V shed 5 bases, J shed 2 bases, and the junction held 6 bases outside the gene matches. DNA of the CDR3: TGTGCCAGCAGCCAAGGGACTAGCGGGAGGGCGCCCTACAATGAGCAGTTCTTC. Protein product: CASSQGTSGRAPYNEQFF.

This clonotype was seen only a few times. The chain joins TRBV5-4 to TRBJ2-1, with D possibly being TRBD2 (6 bases). With 3 bases removed from V and 9 bases from J, the gap between germline ends came to 16 bases. CDR3 length: 14 residues. Germline assignment: CDR1 SGHNT and CDR2 YYREEE (reference sequence). The CDR3 region is CASSSGTPSGEQFF. The CDR3 region has the DNA TGTGCCAGCAGCTCCGGGACTCCCTCGGGTGAGCAGTTCTTC.

This clonotype turned up a few times. This chain links TRBV20-1 with TRBJ2-5; 7 bases agree with TRBD2. The CDR3 has 15 residues. J gave up 5 bases and V 0 bases, and 9 bases lay outside the gene matches. Germline V gene sequence: CDR1 DFQATT, CDR2 SNEGSKA (reference sequence). Here the CDR3 reads CSAREAGSGKETQYF. The CDR3 nucleotides are TGCAGTGCTAGAGAGGCGGGGAGCGGGAAGGAGACCCAGTACTTC.

This clonotype was seen at least ten times. The chain has TRBV11-2 and TRBJ2-1; 7 bases are shared with TRBD2. With 4 bases clipped from V and 8 bases from J, the junction kept 14 bases outside the gene matches. Germline V gene lookup returns CDR1 SGHAT and CDR2 FQNNGV. This CDR3 has 16 residues. CDR3 in amino acids: CASSSTLGLVGDEQFF. DNA for the CDR3: TGTGCCAGCAGCTCCACCCTCGGACTAGTGGGGGATGAGCAGTTCTTC.

In this sample, this clonotype turned up many times. The chain recombines TRBV7-7 with TRBJ2-3; TRBD2 agrees at 9 bases. The CDR3 loop spans 15 amino acids. CDR1 SSHAT and CDR2 FNYEAQ come from the germline V gene (reference sequence). J was trimmed by 0 bases and V by 3 bases; bases with no gene match: 1. The CDR3 DNA follows: TGTGCCAGCAGCTTTAGCGGGGGTAGCACAGATACGCAGTATTTT. Translation gives CASSFSGGSTDTQYF.

This clonotype was recorded at least ten times. V is TRBV7-2 and J is TRBJ1-2; D is uncertain. The CDR3 extends over 12 amino acids. V lost 2 bases, J lost 5 bases, and 6 bases lay in between. Germline V gene data show CDR1 as SGHTA and CDR2 as FQGNSA. CDR3 region: CASSLTDYGYTF. CDR3 sequence (DNA): TGTGCCAGCAGCTTAACAGATTATGGCTACACCTTC. Full variable domain (rest looked up from reference TRBV7-2 and TRBJ1-2): GAGVSQSPSNKVTEKGKDVELRCDPISGHTALYWYRQSLGQGLEFLIYFQGNSAPDKSGLPSDRFSAERTGGSVSTLTIQRTQQEDSAVYLCASSLTDYGYTFGSGTRLTVV.

The chain is built from TRBV11-3 and TRBJ2-1; TRBD1 is a possible D gene (6 bases). Germline V lookup: CDR1 SGHNT, CDR2 YENEEA. The CDR3 is made up of 15 amino acids. V gave up 2 bases and J gave up 6 bases, with 14 bases separating them. The CDR3 protein is CASSLQGLSTNEQFF. The CDR3 bases are TGTGCCAGCAGCTTACAGGGGTTATCCACCAATGAGCAGTTCTTC.

At least ten counts were recorded for this clonotype. The rearrangement uses TRBV5-1 and TRBJ2-5; D is possibly TRBD1 (6 bases). The V end lost 2 bases, the J end lost 3 bases, and 14 bases lay between the germline ends. CDR3 length: 15 amino acids. Germline V gives CDR1 SGHRS, CDR2 YFSETQ. CDR3 region: CASSFGQPRKETQYF. The CDR3 DNA reads TGCGCCAGCAGCTTCGGACAGCCCCGTAAAGAGACCCAGTACTTC.

This clonotype is large. This chain links TRBV6-1 with TRBJ1-5, with 8 bases fitting TRBD1. This CDR3 has 17 amino acids. Germline values: CDR1 MNHNS, CDR2 SASEGT. The V gene end was trimmed by 6 bases and the J gene end by 1 base; junction bases not matched to a gene: 11. The CDR3 region is CASSADRDRGSNQPQHF. The CDR3 coding sequence is TGTGCCAGCAGCGCGGACAGGGACCGAGGGAGCAATCAGCCCCAGCATTTT.

By share, this clonotype ranks as medium-sized. This chain connects TRBV11-2 to TRBJ2-3, with D possibly TRBD1 on 6 matching bases. Germline V gene data show CDR1 as SGHAT and CDR2 as FQNNGV. V dropped 5 bases and J dropped 3 bases, with 15 bases sitting between them. The CDR3 spans 15 residues. The CDR3 coding sequence is TGTGCCAGCAGCCAGGGGCGGACGGGAACAGATACGCAGTATTTT. This codes for CASSQGRTGTDTQYF. Variable domain in full (rest from reference TRBV11-2 and TRBJ2-3): EAGVAQSPRYKIIEKRQSVAFWCNPISGHATLYWYQQILGQGPKLLIQFQNNGVVDDSQLPKDRFSAERLKGVDSTLKIQPAKLEDSAVYLCASSQGRTGTDTQYFGPGTRLTVL.

This clonotype was detected many times. This sequence joins TRBV11-2 and TRBJ2-3, with D uncertain. V was trimmed by 0 bases and J by 6 bases, leaving 13 bases between them. The V gene's germline CDR1 is SGHAT and CDR2 FQNNGV. This CDR3 has 15 residues. CDR3 sequence reads: CASSLEGSGGDTQYF. In DNA, the CDR3 is TGTGCCAGCAGCTTAGAGGGTTCAGGTGGCGATACGCAGTATTTT.